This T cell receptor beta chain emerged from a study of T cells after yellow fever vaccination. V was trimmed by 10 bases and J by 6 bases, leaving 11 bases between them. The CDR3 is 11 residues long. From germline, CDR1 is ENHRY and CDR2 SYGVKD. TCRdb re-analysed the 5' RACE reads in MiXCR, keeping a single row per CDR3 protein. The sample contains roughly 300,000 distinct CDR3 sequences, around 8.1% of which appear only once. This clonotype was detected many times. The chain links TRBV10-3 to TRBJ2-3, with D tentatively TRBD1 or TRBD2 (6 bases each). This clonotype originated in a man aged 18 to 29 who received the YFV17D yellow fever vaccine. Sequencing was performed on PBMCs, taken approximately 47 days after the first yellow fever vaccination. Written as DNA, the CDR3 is TGTGCCACGGGGGCGGGGGATACGCAGTATTTT. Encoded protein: CATGAGDTQYF.